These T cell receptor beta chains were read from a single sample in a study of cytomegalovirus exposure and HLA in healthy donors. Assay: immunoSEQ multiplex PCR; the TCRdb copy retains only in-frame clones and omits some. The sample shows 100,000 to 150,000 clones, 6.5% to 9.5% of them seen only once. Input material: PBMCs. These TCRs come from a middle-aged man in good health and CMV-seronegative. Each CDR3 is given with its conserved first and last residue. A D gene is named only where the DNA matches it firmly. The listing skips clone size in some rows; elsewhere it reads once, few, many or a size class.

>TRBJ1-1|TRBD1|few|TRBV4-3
TGCGCCAGCAGCCAGACAGGGGCATGGACTGAAGCTTTCTTT
CASSQTGAWTEAFF
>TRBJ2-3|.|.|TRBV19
TGTGCCAGTATGGTTGGGGGGGGGCCTGCTACGCAGTATTTT
CASMVGGGPATQYF
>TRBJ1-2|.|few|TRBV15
TGTGCCACCAGCAGAGACAACATTAACTATGGCTACACCTTC
CATSRDNINYGYTF
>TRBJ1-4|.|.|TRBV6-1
TGTGCCAGCTCCTTGGGCCACACGGAACTGTTTTTT
CASSLGHTELFF
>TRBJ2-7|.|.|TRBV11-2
TGTGCCAGCAGCTTGGGGGGGGGCCCCGGTTCCTACGAGCAGTACTTC
CASSLGGGPGSYEQYF
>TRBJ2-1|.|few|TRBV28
TGTGCCAGCAGGGACTCCCCTAGCTCCTACAATGAGCAGTTCTTC
CASRDSPSSYNEQFF
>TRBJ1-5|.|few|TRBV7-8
TGTGCCAGCAGCCCCGTAGGGGGGGGACCTCAGCCCCAGCATTTT
CASSPVGGGPQPQHF
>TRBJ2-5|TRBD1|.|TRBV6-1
TGTGCCAACAGACAGGGGGCGCGGGAGACCCAGTACTTC
CANRQGARETQYF
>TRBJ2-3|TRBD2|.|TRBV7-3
TGTGCCAGCAGCTTAGGCGGGGGGGCCCCAGATACGCAGTATTTT
CASSLGGGAPDTQYF
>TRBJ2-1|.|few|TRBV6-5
TGTGCCAGCAATAGAGGGGGTTTGTTTAATGAGCAGTTCTTC
CASNRGGLFNEQFF
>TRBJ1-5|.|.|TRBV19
TGTGCCAGTAGTCCGACGGGGGGCAAACAGCCCCAGCATTTT
CASSPTGGKQPQHF
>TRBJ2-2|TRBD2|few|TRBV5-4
TGTGCCAGCAGCCCTAGCGGGGGGGCCCGAACCGGGGAGCTGTTTTTT
CASSPSGGARTGELFF
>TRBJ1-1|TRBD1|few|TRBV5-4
TGTGCCAGCCTCCCAAGAACAGGGGTTAACACTGAAGCTTTCTTT
CASLPRTGVNTEAFF
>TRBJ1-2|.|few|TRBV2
TGTGCCAGCAGTGAAGAGCGAGGGAAGGGCTACACCTTC
CASSEERGKGYTF
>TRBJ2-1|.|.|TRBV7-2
TGTGCCAGCAGCCCAAGGCGCGGGGGCATCGGTGAGCAGTTCTTC
CASSPRRGGIGEQFF
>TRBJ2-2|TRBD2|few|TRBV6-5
TGTGCCAGCAGTTACGAGAGCGGGGGTGGCACCGGGGAGCTGTTTTTT
CASSYESGGGTGELFF
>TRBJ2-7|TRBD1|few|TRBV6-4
TGTGCCAGCAGTGCCGAGGACGGGACAGGGAGCTACGAGCAGTACTTC
CASSAEDGTGSYEQYF
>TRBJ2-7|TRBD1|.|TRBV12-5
TGTGCTAGTGGCGACAGGGGGCACTACGAGCAGTACTTC
CASGDRGHYEQYF
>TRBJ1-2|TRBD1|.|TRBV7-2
TGTGCCAGCAGCTACAGAGGGACAGACTATGGCTACACCTTC
CASSYRGTDYGYTF
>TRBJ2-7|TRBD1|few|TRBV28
TGTGCCAGCAGCCGACAGGGGGACGAGCAGTACTTC
CASSRQGDEQYF
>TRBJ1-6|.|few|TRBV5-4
TGTGCCAGCAGCTTGGAGGGGCGCCCCTATAATTCACCCCTCCACTTT
CASSLEGRPYNSPLHF
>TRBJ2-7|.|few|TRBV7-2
TGTGCCAGCAGCTTAGTCGGACAACGAGAGCAGTACTTC
CASSLVGQREQYF
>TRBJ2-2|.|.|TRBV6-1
TGTGCCAGCAGTGAAAGGGTTCCAGCCACAGGGACCGGGGAGCTGTTTTTT
CASSERVPATGTGELFF
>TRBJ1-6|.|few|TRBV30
TGTGCCTGGGGTGGGGGGCGCGATAATTCACCCCTCCACTTT
CAWGGGRDNSPLHF
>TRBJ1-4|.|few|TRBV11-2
TGTGCCAGCAGCTTAGTTTTCCAAGAAAAACTGTTTTTT
CASSLVFQEKLFF
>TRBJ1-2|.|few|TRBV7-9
TGTGCCAGCAGCTTAGCCGACAGATTATTCTATGGCTACACCTTC
CASSLADRLFYGYTF
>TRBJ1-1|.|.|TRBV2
TGTGCCGGCAGTGAAGCGAGGGGGTTTGGCACTGAAGCTTTCTTT
CAGSEARGFGTEAFF
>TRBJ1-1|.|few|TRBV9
TGTGCCAGCAGGTCCTTAATGAACACTGAAGCTTTCTTT
CASRSLMNTEAFF
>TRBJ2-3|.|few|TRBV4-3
TGCGCCAGCAGCCAAGACTCTCGCGGGGCGATCACTAGCACAGATACGCAGTATTTT
CASSQDSRGAITSTDTQYF
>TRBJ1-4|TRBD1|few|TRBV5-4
TGTGCCAGCAGCTTTGACAGGGCCGAAAAACTGTTTTTT
CASSFDRAEKLFF
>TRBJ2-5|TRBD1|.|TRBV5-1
TGCGCCAGCAGCGTGACAGGGGTCCCCCAAGAGACCCAGTACTTC
CASSVTGVPQETQYF
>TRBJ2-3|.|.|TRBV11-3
TGTGCCAGCAGCTTAGGGAGAGGGACAGATACGCAGTATTTT
CASSLGRGTDTQYF
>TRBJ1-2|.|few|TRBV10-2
TGCGCCACCAGGACGGCAGACTTAACTTATGGCTACACCTTC
CATRTADLTYGYTF
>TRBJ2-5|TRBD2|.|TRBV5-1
TGCGCCAGCAGCCCGGCCGGGACTAGCGGGGGGGCTGAGACCCAGTACTTC
CASSPAGTSGGAETQYF
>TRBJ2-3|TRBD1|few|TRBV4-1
TGCGCCAGCAGCCAAGATTCCTTCCAGGGGGTCACAGATACGCAGTATTTT
CASSQDSFQGVTDTQYF
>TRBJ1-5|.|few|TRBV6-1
TGTGCCAGCAGAGGAGGGACTAGCAATCAGCCCCAGCATTTT
CASRGGTSNQPQHF
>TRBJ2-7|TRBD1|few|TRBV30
TGTGCCTGGAAGGCGGACAGGGGTCTAACCTACGAGCAGTACTTC
CAWKADRGLTYEQYF
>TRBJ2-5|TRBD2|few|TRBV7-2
TGTGCCAGCAGCATAAGAGTGCGAGCGGGGGGCCGCCAGACCCAGTACTTC
CASSIRVRAGGRQTQYF
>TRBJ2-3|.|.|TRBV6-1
TGTGCCAGCAGTGACCAGGGGACAGATACGCAGTATTTT
CASSDQGTDTQYF
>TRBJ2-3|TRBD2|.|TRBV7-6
TGTGCCAGCAGCTTATGGCGGGGGGGCCAGGATACGCAGTATTTT
CASSLWRGGQDTQYF
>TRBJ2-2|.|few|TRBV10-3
TGTGCCATCAGCCCGAGGACAGAAAACACCGGGGAGCTGTTTTTT
CAISPRTENTGELFF
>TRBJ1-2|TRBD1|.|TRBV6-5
TGTGCCAGCAGGCAACAACAGGGGGCAGGGGGCTACACCTTC
CASRQQQGAGGYTF
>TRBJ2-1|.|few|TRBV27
TGTGCCAGCAGTTTATCGGGGAGCTCCTACAATGAGCAGTTCTTC
CASSLSGSSYNEQFF
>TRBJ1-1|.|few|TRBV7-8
TGTGCCAGCACCAGGGGGAACACTGAAGCTTTCTTT
CASTRGNTEAFF
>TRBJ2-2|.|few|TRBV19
TGTGCCAGTAGGGCAGGACTGATACCCGGGGAGCTGTTTTTT
CASRAGLIPGELFF
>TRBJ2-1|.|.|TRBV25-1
TGTGCCAGTTTGGACTCAAGCTCCTACAATGAGCAGTTCTTC
CASLDSSSYNEQFF
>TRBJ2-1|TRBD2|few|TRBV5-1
TGCGCCAGCAGCTTGGGGACTAGCGGTTACAATGAGCAGTTCTTC
CASSLGTSGYNEQFF
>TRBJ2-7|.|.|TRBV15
TGTGCCACCAGCAGAGGAGACATGCCGAGCGAGCAGTACTTC
CATSRGDMPSEQYF
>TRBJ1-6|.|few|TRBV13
TGTGCCAGCAGCGAACAGGGTCGGTCACCCCTCCACTTT
CASSEQGRSPLHF
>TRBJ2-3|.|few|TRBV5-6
TGTGCCAGCAGCTTGGCCGCAGGGGCCTTGACAGATACGCAGTATTTT
CASSLAAGALTDTQYF
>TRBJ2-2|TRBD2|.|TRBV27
TGTGCCAGCAGTTTAGGAGCGGGGGGCACCGGGGAGCTGTTTTTT
CASSLGAGGTGELFF
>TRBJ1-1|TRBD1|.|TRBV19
TGTGCCAGTAGTGGACCCTCGACAGGGTCGGGCACTGAAGCTTTCTTT
CASSGPSTGSGTEAFF
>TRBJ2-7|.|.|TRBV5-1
TGCGCCAGGGCGGGCGGACTCAACGAGCAGTACTTC
CARAGGLNEQYF
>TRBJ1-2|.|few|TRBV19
TGTGCCAGTAGTATATATGGCAGGGATGGCTACACCTTC
CASSIYGRDGYTF
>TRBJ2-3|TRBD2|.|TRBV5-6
TGTGCCAGCAGCTTGGTGAGAGTAGCGGGGGGAAGCACAGATACGCAGTATTTT
CASSLVRVAGGSTDTQYF